The 18 T cell receptor beta chains listed next were all sequenced from one sample in a study of early T cells in non-severe SARS-CoV-2 infection. Using its own MiXCR run on the 5' RACE reads, TCRdb lists one record per CDR3 protein. Of some 21,000 distinct CDR3 sequences detected, more than 4% appear once; the ten largest clones hold around 7.7%. The sample comprised whole blood. The source is an adult who was a healthcare worker with PCR-confirmed SARS-CoV-2 infection or an uninfected control (not recorded which).

The rearrangement links TRBV24-1 to TRBJ2-1; 8 bases are shared with TRBD2. This CDR3 has 15 amino acids. V shed 2 bases and J 9 bases; nucleotides not matched to a gene: 8. Germline CDR1 and CDR2: KGHDR and SFDVKD. The DNA for the CDR3 is TGTGCCACCAGTGATTCGGGACTAGAACCCCGTGAGCAGTTCTTC. Residues: CATSDSGLEPREQFF.

This clonotype was detected a few times. V and J are TRBV6-2 or TRBV6-3 and TRBJ2-5; D remains ambiguous. There are 10 residues in the CDR3. In germline, CDR1 is MNHEY, CDR2 SVGEGT. The V end lost 10 bases, the J end lost 3 bases, and 6 bases lay between the germline ends. The CDR3 here is CATQEETQYF. The CDR3 bases are TGTGCCACCCAAGAAGAGACCCAGTACTTC.

This clonotype was counted at least ten times. The chain carries TRBV7-9 and TRBJ1-5; D gene uncertain. V lost 0 bases, J lost 1 base, and 13 bases lay in between. Germline V lookup: CDR1 SEHNR, CDR2 FQNEAQ (reference sequence). The CDR3 runs to 17 residues. The CDR3 sequence: CASSLAIGPSSNQPQHF. The CDR3 DNA follows: TGTGCCAGCAGCTTAGCGATAGGCCCCTCGAGCAATCAGCCCCAGCATTTT.

The genes are TRBV20-1 and TRBJ2-3, with D maybe TRBD2 (7 bases). The germline V and J ends were trimmed by 3 bases and 7 bases, with 17 bases remaining between them. The CDR3 covers 14 residues. Germline assignment: CDR1 DFQATT and CDR2 SNEGSKA (reference sequence). The CDR3 reads CSASFGGGRYTQYF. CDR3 bases: TGCAGTGCTAGTTTTGGGGGGGGGCGATATACGCAGTATTTT.

Many counts were recorded for this clonotype. J is TRBJ2-7 and V is TRBV5-4, with D perhaps assigned TRBD1 or TRBD2 (5 bases each). This CDR3 has 15 amino acids. V lost 4 bases to trimming and J lost 3 bases, with 17 bases between them. CDR1 SGHNT and CDR2 YYREEE come from the germline V gene (reference sequence). The CDR3 region has the DNA TGTGCCAGCAGCCCGGGGCATTTGATTTACTACGAGCAGTACTTC. Translation gives CASSPGHLIYYEQYF.

By share, this clonotype counts as medium-sized. J is TRBJ1-5 and V is TRBV6-5; a possible D gene is TRBD1 (5 bases). CDR1 MNHEY and CDR2 SVGAGI come from the germline V gene. V was pared by 5 bases and J by 0 bases, with 11 bases between. CDR3 length equals 15 residues. The CDR3 protein is CASSRTFNSNQPQHF. The CDR3 nucleotides read TGTGCCAGCAGTCGGACATTTAATAGCAATCAGCCCCAGCATTTT.

Many counts were recorded for this clonotype. CDR3 in amino acids: CASSPIKRESSYEQYF. The CDR3 DNA is TGTGCCAGCAGCCCTATTAAGCGGGAGAGCTCCTACGAGCAGTACTTC. V and J are TRBV11-2 and TRBJ2-7; 8 bases are shared with TRBD2. Germline V gene lookup returns CDR1 SGHAT and CDR2 FQNNGV. The V and J ends lost 5 bases and 0 bases, in that order; junction bases with no gene match: 9. The CDR3 loop spans 16 amino acids.

This clonotype was seen at least ten times. CDR3 region: CASSLIGGGALDTQYF. The CDR3 DNA is TGTGCCAGCTCCCTTATAGGGGGGGGTGCTCTAGATACGCAGTATTTT. This rearrangement joins TRBV6-1 to TRBJ2-3; D possibly corresponds to TRBD2 (7 bases). Trimming left V 8 bases short and J 5 bases short, with 23 bases between. This CDR3 region has 16 residues. Germline lookup yields CDR1 MNHNS and CDR2 SASEGT.

This clonotype was observed at least ten times. The rearrangement joins TRBV20-1 to TRBJ2-7, with D possibly matching TRBD1 (5 bases). This CDR3 comprises 13 residues. CDR1 DFQATT and CDR2 SNEGSKA come from the germline V gene (reference sequence). V shed 4 bases and J shed 2 bases, with 12 bases lying between them. The CDR3 loop reads CSANQDMPYEQYF. The CDR3 coding sequence is TGCAGTGCTAACCAGGACATGCCCTACGAGCAGTACTTC.

Many counts were recorded for this clonotype. This chain connects TRBV5-1 to TRBJ2-1; no firm D call. Trimming pared 2 bases from V and 7 bases from J, leaving 7 bases between. The CDR3 has 12 residues. The germline gives CDR1 SGHRS, CDR2 YFSETQ. CDR3 sequence reads: CASSLTRNEQFF. In nucleotides, the CDR3 is TGCGCCAGCAGCTTAACAAGAAATGAGCAGTTCTTC.

This clonotype was seen many times. The rearrangement joins TRBV5-1 to TRBJ1-1; 9 bases are a match to TRBD1. The CDR3 covers 15 residues. With V trimmed by 3 bases and J by 0 bases, 3 bases remained unmatched. Germline values: CDR1 SGHRS, CDR2 YFSETQ. CDR3 nucleotide sequence: TGCGCCAGCAGCTGGACAGGGGCCGTGAACACTGAAGCTTTCTTT. This translates into CASSWTGAVNTEAFF.

This clonotype was seen many times. The chain combines TRBV19 with TRBJ2-3, with D unclear. Germline assignment: CDR1 LNHDA and CDR2 SQIVND (reference sequence). This CDR3 has 18 amino acids. Trimming removed 1 base at V and 3 bases at J, with 20 bases between. The CDR3 reads CASSIGGVHLGRTDTQYF. The CDR3 DNA is TGTGCCAGTAGTATAGGTGGGGTCCACCTCGGTAGGACAGATACGCAGTATTTT.

This clonotype has ten or more counts. The chain has TRBV29-1 and TRBJ2-1; 10 nucleotides align to TRBD2. The ends lost 3 bases at V and 4 bases at J; junction bases unmatched: 6. Per the germline V gene, CDR1 is SQVTM and CDR2 is ANQGSEA. The CDR3 contains 15 residues. The CDR3 here is CSVDVDSGGYNEQFF. The CDR3 DNA is TGCAGCGTTGATGTGGATAGCGGGGGGTACAATGAGCAGTTCTTC.

This clonotype was observed at least ten times. This chain uses TRBV20-1 with TRBJ2-3; D unclear. The CDR3 spans 11 residues. Trimming shortened V by 7 bases and J by 7 bases, and 12 bases separated the two germline ends. The germline V gene has CDR1 DFQATT and CDR2 SNEGSKA (reference sequence). Written as DNA, the CDR3 is TGCAGTGTTGGCCTTACAAATACGCAGTATTTT. Its protein is CSVGLTNTQYF.

This clonotype was detected many times. V and J are TRBV18 and TRBJ1-6, with TRBD1 matching over 7 bases. Unmatched junction bases numbered 10, after V lost 3 bases and J lost 8 bases. In germline, CDR1 is KGHSH, CDR2 LQKENI. The CDR3 runs 16 residues. The CDR3 bases are TGTGCCAGCTCACCTAATAATAACAGGGGAGATTCACCCCTCCACTTT. Its translation is CASSPNNNRGDSPLHF.

This clonotype has at least ten counts. The chain combines TRBV2 with TRBJ2-3, with TRBD2 as a possible D gene (5 bases). The length of the CDR3 is 15 residues. The ends were cut back, 0 bases at V and 2 bases at J, with 9 bases in the middle. Germline CDR1 and CDR2: SNHLY and FYNNEI. The DNA for the CDR3 is TGTGCCAGCAGTGAAGCCCGGGATTACACAGATACGCAGTATTTT. Amino acid sequence: CASSEARDYTDTQYF.

Comment on this clonotype: This may come from a read error, since a much larger clone is one base off. This rearrangement joins TRBV19 to TRBJ1-5, with TRBD1 as a possible D gene (6 bases). Trimming stripped 4 bases from V and 2 bases from J, with 18 bases between. Germline V lookup: CDR1 LNHDA, CDR2 SQIVND (reference sequence). The CDR3 has 17 amino acids. CDR3 DNA sequence: TGTGCCAGTAGTAACCGCAGGCAGGGGTATGGCAATCAGCCCCAGCATTTT. Its protein product is CASSNRRQGYGNQPQHF.

The V call is TRBV6-1, the J call TRBJ1-6, with D perhaps matching TRBD1 (5 bases). The CDR3 is 15 amino acids. The germline V gene has CDR1 MNHNS and CDR2 SASEGT. V dropped 6 bases and J dropped 9 bases, with 18 bases sitting between them. The CDR3 DNA reads TGTGCCAGCAGCTGGCGTGCGGACGGGGGTTCACCCCTCCACTTT. This encodes CASSWRADGGSPLHF.